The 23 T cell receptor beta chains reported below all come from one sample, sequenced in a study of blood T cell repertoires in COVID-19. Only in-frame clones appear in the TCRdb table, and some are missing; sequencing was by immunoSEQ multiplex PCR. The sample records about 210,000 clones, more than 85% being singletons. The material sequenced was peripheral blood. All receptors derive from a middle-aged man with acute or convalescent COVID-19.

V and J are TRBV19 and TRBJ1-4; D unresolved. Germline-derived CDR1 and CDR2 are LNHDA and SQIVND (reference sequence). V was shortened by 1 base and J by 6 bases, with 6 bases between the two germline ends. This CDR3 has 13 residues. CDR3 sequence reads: CASSIAGDEKLFF. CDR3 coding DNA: TGTGCCAGTAGTATAGCTGGAGATGAAAAACTGTTTTTT.

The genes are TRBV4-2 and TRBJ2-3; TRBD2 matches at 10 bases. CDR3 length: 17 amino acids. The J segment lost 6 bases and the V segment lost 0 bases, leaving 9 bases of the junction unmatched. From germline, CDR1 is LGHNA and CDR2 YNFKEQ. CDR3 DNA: TGTGCCAGCAGCCAAGATTGGCCTAGCGGGGGATGGGATACGCAGTATTTT. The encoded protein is CASSQDWPSGGWDTQYF.

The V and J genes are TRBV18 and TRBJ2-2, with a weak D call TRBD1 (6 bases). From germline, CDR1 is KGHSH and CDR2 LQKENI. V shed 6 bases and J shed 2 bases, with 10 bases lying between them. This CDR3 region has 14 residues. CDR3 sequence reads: CASSRTANTGELFF. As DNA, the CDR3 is TGTGCCAGCTCGCGGACAGCTAACACCGGGGAGCTGTTTTTT.

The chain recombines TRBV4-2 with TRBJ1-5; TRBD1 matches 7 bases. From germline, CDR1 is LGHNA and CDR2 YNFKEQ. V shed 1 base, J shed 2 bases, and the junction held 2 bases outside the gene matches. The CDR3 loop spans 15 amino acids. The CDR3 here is CASSQGQGGNQPQHF. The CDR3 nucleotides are TGTGCCAGCAGCCAAGGACAGGGAGGCAATCAGCCCCAGCATTTT.

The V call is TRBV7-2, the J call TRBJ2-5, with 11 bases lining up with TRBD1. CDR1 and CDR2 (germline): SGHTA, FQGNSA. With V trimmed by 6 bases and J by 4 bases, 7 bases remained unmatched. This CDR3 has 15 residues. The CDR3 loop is CASSPTGTGGETQYF. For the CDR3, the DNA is TGTGCCAGCAGTCCCACCGGGACAGGGGGAGAGACCCAGTACTTC. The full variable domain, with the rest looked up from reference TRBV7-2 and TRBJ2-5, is GAGVSQSPSNKVTEKGKDVELRCDPISGHTALYWYRQSLGQGLEFLIYFQGNSAPDKSGLPSDRFSAERTGGSVSTLTIQRTQQEDSAVYLCASSPTGTGGETQYFGPGTRLLVL.

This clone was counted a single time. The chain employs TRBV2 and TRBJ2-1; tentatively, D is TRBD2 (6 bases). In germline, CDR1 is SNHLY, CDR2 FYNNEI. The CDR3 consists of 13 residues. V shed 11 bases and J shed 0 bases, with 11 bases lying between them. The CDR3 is CAGIGSSYNEQFF. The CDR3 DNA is TGTGCCGGGATCGGGAGCTCCTACAATGAGCAGTTCTTC.

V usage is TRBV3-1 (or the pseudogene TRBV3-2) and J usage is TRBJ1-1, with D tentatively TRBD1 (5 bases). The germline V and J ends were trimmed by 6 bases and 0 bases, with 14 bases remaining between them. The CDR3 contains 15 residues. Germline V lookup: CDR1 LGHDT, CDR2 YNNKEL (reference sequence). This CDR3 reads CASSPEGQVNTEAFF. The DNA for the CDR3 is TGTGCCAGCAGTCCCGAAGGACAAGTGAACACTGAAGCTTTCTTT.

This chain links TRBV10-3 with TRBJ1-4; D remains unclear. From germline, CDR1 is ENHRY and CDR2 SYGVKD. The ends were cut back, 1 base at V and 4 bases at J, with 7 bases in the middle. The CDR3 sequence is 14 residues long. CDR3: CAISELELNEKLFF. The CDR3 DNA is TGTGCCATCAGTGAGTTAGAACTTAATGAAAAACTGTTTTTT.

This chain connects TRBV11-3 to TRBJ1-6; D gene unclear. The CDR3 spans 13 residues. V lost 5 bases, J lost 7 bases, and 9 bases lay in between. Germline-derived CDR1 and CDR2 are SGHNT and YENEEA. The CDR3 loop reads CASSALWNSPLHF. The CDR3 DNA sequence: TGTGCCAGCAGCGCGTTGTGGAATTCACCCCTCCACTTT.

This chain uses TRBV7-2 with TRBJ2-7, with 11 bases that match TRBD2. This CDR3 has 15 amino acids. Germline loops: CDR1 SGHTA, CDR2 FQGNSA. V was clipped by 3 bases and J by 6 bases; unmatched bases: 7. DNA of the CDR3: TGTGCCAGCAGCTTTAGCGGGAGGGGCCTCCTCGAGCAGTACTTC. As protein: CASSFSGRGLLEQYF.

The CDR3 region is CASRLSRVDTGELFF. The CDR3 DNA sequence: TGTGCCAGCAGGCTCAGCAGGGTCGACACCGGGGAGCTGTTTTTT. The rearrangement joins TRBV27 to TRBJ2-2; possibly TRBD1 for D (5 bases). V was trimmed by 6 bases and J by 3 bases, leaving 14 bases between them. The germline gives CDR1 MNHEY, CDR2 SMNVEV (reference sequence). CDR3 length: 15 residues.

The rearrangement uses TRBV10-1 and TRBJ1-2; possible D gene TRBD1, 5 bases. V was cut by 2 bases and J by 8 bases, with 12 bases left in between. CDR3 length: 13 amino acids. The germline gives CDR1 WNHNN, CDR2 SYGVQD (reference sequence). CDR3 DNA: TGCGCCAGCAGTGAGATCAGGGCAGGCGGCTACACCTTC. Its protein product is CASSEIRAGGYTF.

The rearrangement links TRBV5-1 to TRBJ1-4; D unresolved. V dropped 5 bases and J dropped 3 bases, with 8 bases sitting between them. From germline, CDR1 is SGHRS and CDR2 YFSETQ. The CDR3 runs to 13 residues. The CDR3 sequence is CASSILANEKLFF. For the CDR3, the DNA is TGCGCCAGCAGTATTCTCGCTAATGAAAAACTGTTTTTT.

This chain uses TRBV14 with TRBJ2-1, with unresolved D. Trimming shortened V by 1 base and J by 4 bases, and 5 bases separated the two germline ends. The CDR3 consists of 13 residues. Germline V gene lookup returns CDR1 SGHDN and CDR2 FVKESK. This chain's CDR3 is CASSQVLYNEQFF. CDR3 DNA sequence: TGTGCCAGCAGCCAAGTCCTTTACAATGAGCAGTTCTTC.

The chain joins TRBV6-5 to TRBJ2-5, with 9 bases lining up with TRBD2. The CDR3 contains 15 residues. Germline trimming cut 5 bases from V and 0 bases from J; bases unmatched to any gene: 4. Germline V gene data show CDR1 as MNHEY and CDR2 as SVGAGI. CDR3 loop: CASSIAGANQETQYF. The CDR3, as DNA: TGTGCCAGCAGTATAGCGGGGGCGAACCAAGAGACCCAGTACTTC.

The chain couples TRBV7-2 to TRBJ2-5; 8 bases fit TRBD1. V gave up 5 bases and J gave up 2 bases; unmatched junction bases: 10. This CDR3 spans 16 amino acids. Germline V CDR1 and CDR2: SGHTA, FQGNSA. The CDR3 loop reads CASSLGQGGRQETQYF. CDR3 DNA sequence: TGTGCCAGCAGCCTTGGACAGGGTGGGCGGCAAGAGACCCAGTACTTC.

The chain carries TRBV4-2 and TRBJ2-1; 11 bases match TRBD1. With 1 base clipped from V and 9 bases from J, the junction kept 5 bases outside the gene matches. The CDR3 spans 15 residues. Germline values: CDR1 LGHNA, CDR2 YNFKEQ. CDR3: CASSQVGQGAGEQFF. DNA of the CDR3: TGTGCCAGCAGCCAAGTAGGACAGGGGGCAGGTGAGCAGTTCTTC.

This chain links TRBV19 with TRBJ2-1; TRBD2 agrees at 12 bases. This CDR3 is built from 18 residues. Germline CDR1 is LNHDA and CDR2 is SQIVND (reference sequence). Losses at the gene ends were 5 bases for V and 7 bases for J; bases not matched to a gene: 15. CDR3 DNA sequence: TGTGCCAGTAGTCCTCTTAGGCTAGCGGGGGGGCGGTGGAATGAGCAGTTCTTC. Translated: CASSPLRLAGGRWNEQFF.

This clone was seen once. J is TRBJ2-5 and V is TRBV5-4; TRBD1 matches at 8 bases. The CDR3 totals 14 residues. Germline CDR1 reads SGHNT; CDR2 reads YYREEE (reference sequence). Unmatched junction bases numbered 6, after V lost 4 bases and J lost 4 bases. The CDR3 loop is CASSTPGGAETQYF. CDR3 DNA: TGTGCCAGCAGCACCCCAGGGGGCGCAGAGACCCAGTACTTC.

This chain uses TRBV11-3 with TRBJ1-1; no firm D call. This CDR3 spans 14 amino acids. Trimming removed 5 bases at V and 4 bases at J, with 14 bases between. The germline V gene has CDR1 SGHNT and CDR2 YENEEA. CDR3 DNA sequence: TGTGCCAGCAGCCCGCCGGGTGGAGGCACTGAAGCTTTCTTT. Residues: CASSPPGGGTEAFF.

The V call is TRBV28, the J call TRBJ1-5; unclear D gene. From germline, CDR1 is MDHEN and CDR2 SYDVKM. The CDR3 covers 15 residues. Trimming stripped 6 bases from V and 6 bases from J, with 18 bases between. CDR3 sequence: CASSLPTGGSQPQHF. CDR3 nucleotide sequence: TGTGCCAGCAGCCTCCCAACGGGTGGCAGTCAGCCCCAGCATTTT.

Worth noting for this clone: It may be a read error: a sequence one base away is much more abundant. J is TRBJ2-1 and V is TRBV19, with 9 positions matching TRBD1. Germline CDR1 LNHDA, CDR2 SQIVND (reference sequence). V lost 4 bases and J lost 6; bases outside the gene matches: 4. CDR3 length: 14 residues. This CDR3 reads CASSTGQGTNEQFF. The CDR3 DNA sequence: TGTGCCAGTAGTACGGGACAGGGAACCAATGAGCAGTTCTTC.

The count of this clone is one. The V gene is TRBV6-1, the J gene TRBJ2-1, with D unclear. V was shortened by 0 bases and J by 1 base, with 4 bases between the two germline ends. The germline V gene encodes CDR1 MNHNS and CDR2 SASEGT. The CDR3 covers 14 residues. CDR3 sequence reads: CASSEAGSYNEQFF. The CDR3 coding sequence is TGTGCCAGCAGTGAAGCCGGGTCCTACAATGAGCAGTTCTTC.